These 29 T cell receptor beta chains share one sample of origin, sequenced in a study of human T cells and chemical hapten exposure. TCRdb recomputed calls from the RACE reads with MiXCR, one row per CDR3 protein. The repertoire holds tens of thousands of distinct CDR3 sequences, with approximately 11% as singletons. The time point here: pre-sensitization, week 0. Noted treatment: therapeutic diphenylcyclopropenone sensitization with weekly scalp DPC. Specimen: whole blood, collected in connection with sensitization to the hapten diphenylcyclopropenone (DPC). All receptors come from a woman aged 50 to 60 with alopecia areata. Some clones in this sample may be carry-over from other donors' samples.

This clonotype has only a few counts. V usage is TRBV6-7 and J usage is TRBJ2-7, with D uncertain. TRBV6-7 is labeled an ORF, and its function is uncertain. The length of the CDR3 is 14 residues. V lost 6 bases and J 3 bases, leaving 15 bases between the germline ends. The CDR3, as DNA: TGTGCCAGCAGAGCCCGGGTCCAAAACTACGAGCAGTACTTC. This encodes CASRARVQNYEQYF.

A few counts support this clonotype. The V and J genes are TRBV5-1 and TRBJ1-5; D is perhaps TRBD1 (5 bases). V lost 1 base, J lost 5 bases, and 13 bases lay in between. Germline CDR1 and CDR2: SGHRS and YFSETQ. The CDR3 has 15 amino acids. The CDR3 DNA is TGCGCCAGCAGCTTGACGGTAGGGGTAGATCAGCCCCAGCATTTT. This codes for CASSLTVGVDQPQHF.

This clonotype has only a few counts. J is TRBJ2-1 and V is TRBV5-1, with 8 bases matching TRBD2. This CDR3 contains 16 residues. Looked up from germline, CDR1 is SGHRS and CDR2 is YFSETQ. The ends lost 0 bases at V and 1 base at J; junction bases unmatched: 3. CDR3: CASSLAGGISYNEQFF. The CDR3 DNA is TGCGCCAGCAGCTTGGCGGGAGGGATTTCCTACAATGAGCAGTTCTTC.

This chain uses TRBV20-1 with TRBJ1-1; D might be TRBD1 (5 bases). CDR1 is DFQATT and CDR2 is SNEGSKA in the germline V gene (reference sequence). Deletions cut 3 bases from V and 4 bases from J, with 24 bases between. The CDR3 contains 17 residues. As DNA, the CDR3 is TGCAGTGCTAGTTCAGTAAGTTATGCGACAGCTAGCACTGAAGCTTTCTTT. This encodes CSASSVSYATASTEAFF.

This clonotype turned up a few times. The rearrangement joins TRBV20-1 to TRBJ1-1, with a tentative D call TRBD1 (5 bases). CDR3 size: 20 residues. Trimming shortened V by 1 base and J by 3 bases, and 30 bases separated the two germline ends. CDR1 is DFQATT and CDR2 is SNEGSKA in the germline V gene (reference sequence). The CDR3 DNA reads TGCAGTGCTAGAGCAGGGTTAAGGGTCACCGGCCCGGCACAAGACACTGAAGCTTTCTTT. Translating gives CSARAGLRVTGPAQDTEAFF.

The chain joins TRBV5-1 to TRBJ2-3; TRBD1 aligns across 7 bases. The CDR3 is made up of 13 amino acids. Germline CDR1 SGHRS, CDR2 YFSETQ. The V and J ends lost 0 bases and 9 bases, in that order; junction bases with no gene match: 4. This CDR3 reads CASSLEGTVTQYF. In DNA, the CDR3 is TGCGCCAGCAGCTTGGAAGGGACAGTGACGCAGTATTTT. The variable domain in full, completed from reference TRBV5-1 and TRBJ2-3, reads KAGVTQTPRYLIKTRGQQVTLSCSPISGHRSVSWYQQTPGQGLQFLFEYFSETQRNKGNFPGRFSGRQFSNSRSEMNVSTLELGDSALYLCASSLEGTVTQYFGPGTRLTVL.

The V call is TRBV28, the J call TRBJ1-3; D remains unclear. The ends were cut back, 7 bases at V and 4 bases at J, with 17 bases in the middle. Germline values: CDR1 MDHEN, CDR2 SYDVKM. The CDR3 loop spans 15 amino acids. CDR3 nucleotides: TGTGCCAGCATGCCCCCGATTAGCTCCGGAAACACCATATATTTT. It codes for CASMPPISSGNTIYF.

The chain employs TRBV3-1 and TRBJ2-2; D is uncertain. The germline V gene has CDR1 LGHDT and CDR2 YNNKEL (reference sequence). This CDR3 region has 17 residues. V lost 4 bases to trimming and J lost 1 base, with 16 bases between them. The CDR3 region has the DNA TGTGCCAGCAGCCCACAACGTACAGTGAGGAACACCGGGGAGCTGTTTTTT. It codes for CASSPQRTVRNTGELFF.

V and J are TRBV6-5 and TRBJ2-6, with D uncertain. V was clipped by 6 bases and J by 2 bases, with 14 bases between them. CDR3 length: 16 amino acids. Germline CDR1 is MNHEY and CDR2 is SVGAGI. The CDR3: CASRSMANTGANVLTF. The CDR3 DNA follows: TGTGCCAGCAGATCAATGGCTAATACTGGGGCCAACGTCCTGACTTTC.

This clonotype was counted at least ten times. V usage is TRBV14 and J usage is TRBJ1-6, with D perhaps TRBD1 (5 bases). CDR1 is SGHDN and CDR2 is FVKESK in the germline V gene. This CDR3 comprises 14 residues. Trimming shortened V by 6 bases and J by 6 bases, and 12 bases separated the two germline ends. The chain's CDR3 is CASRLTGGNSPLHF. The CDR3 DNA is TGTGCCAGCAGGCTGACCGGGGGTAATTCACCCCTCCACTTT.

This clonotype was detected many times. The DNA for the CDR3 is TGCAGTGCTAATCCCCCGGGACTAGCGTTTGCCTACGAGCAGTACTTC. Protein product: CSANPPGLAFAYEQYF. The chain couples TRBV20-1 to TRBJ2-7, with 10 bases identical to TRBD2. Germline loops: CDR1 DFQATT, CDR2 SNEGSKA (reference sequence). The CDR3 consists of 16 residues. V was pared by 4 bases and J by 2 bases, with 11 bases of the junction left unmatched.

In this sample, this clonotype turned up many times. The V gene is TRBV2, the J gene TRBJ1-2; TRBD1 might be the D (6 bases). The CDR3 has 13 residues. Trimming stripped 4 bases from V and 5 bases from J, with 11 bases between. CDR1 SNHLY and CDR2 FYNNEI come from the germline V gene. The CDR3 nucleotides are TGTGCCAGCAGTGTCGGGGGGGCGTATGGCTACACCTTC. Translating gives CASSVGGAYGYTF.

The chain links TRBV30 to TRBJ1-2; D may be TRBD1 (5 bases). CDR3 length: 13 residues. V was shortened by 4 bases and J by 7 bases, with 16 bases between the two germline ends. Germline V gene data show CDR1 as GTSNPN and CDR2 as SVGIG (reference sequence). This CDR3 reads CAWTQQEYAGYTF. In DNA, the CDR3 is TGTGCCTGGACCCAACAGGAATATGCTGGCTACACCTTC.

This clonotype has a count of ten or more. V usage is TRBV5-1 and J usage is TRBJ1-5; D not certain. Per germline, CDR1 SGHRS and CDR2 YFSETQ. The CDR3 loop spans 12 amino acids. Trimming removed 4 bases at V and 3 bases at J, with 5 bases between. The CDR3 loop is CASSGSNQPQHF. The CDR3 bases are TGCGCCAGCAGCGGTTCCAATCAGCCCCAGCATTTT. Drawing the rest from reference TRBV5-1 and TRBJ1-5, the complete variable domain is KAGVTQTPRYLIKTRGQQVTLSCSPISGHRSVSWYQQTPGQGLQFLFEYFSETQRNKGNFPGRFSGRQFSNSRSEMNVSTLELGDSALYLCASSGSNQPQHFGDGTRLSIL.

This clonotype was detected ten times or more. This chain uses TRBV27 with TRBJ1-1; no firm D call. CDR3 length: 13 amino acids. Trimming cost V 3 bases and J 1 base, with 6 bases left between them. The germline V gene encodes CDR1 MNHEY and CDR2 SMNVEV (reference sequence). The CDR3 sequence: CASSLRGNTEAFF. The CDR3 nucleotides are TGTGCCAGCAGTTTGCGGGGGAACACTGAAGCTTTCTTT.

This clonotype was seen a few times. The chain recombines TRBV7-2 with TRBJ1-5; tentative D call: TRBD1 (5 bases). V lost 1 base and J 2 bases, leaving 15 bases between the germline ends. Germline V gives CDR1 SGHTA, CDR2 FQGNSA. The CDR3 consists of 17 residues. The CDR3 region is CASSLGPRVNGNQPQHF. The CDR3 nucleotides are TGTGCCAGCAGCTTAGGTCCCAGGGTGAATGGCAATCAGCCCCAGCATTTT.

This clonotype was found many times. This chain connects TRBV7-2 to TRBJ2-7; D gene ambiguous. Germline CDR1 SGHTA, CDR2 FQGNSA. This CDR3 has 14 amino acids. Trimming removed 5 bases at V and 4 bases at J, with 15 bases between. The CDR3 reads CASSNQEELYEQYF. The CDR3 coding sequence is TGTGCCAGCAGCAACCAGGAAGAACTGTACGAGCAGTACTTC.

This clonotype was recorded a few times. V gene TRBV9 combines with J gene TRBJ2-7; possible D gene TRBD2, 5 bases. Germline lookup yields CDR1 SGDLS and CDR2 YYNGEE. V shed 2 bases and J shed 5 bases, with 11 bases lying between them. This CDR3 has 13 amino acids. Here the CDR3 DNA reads TGTGCCAGCAGCGTGGGTACTAGTAACGAGCAGTACTTC. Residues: CASSVGTSNEQYF.

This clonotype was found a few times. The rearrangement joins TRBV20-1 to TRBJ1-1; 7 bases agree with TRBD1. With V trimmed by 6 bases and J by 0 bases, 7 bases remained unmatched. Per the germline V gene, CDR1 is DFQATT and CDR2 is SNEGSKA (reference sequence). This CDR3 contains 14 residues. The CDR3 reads CSARDRILNTEAFF. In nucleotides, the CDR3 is TGCAGTGCCAGGGACAGAATATTGAACACTGAAGCTTTCTTT.

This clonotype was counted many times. The CDR3 DNA reads as TGCGCCAGCAGCCGATCGGACAGGCCGACTTTTGTGGGCTACACCTTC. Translating gives CASSRSDRPTFVGYTF. The rearrangement uses TRBV4-3 and TRBJ1-2, with 7 bases lining up with TRBD1. J lost 8 bases, V lost 4 bases, and 16 bases had no gene match. CDR1 LGHNA and CDR2 YSLEER come from the germline V gene. This CDR3 comprises 16 residues.

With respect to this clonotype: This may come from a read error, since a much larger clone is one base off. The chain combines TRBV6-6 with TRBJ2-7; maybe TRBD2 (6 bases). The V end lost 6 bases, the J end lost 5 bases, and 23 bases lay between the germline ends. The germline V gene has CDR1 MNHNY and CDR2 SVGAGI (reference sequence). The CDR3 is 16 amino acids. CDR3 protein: CASSSRLVGEFDEQYF. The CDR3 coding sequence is TGTGCCAGCAGCTCCCGACTAGTGGGAGAGTTTGACGAGCAGTACTTC.

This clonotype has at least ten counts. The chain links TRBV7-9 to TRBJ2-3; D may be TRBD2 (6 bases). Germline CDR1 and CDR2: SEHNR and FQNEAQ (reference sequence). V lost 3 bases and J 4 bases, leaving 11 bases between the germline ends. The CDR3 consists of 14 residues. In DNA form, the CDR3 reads TGTGCCAGCAGCTTGGGAGGCCCCCCAGATACGCAGTATTTT. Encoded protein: CASSLGGPPDTQYF.

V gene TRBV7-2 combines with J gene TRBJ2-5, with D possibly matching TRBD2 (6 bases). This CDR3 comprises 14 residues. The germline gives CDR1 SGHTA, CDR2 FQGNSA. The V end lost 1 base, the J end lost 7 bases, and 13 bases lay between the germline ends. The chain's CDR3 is CASSLGLGGGTQYF. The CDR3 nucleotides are TGTGCCAGCAGCTTAGGTTTGGGAGGCGGGACCCAGTACTTC.

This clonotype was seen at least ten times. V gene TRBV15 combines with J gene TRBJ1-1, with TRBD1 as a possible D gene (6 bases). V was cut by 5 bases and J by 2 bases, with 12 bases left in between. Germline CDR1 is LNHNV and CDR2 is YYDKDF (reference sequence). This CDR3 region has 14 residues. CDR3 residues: CATSFGRGNTEAFF. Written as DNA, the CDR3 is TGTGCCACCAGCTTCGGCAGGGGAAACACTGAAGCTTTCTTT.

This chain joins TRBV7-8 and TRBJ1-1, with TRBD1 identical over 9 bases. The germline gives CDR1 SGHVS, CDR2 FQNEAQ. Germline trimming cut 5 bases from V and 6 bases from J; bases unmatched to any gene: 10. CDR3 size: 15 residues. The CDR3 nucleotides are TGTGCCAGCAGCAAGCTAACAGGGGGCCAACCTGAAGCTTTCTTT. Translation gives CASSKLTGGQPEAFF.

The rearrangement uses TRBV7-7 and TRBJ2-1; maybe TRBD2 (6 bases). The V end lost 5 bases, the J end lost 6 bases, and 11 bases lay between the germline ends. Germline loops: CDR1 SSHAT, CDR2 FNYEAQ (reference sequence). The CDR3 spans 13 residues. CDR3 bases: TGTGCCAGCAGCACGGGACTCATCAATGAGCAGTTCTTC. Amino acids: CASSTGLINEQFF.

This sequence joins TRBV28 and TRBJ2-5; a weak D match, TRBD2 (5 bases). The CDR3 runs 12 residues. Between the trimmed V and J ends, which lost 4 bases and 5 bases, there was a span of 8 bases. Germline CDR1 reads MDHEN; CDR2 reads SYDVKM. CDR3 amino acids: CASSYRGETQYF. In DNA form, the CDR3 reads TGTGCCAGCAGTTATCGAGGGGAGACCCAGTACTTC.

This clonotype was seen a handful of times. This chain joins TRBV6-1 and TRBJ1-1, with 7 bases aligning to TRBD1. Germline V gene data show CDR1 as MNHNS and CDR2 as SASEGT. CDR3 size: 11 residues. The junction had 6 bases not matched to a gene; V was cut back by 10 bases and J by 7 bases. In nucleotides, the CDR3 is TGTGCCACCAAGGGGGCAGGTGAAGCTTTCTTT. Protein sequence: CATKGAGEAFF.

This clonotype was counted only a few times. CDR3 DNA sequence: TGTGCCAGCAGTTTACCCCTCCACTTT. This gives the protein CASSLPLHF. The J gene is TRBJ1-6, the V gene TRBV27; D unresolved. The CDR3 has 9 residues. Between the trimmed V and J ends, which lost 2 bases and 13 bases, there was a span of 0 bases. CDR1 is MNHEY, CDR2 SMNVEV, per germline (reference sequence).